Listed below are T cell receptor beta chains from one sample, sequenced in a study of T cells in Graves' hyperthyroidism and ophthalmopathy. TCRdb itself ran the multiplex PCR reads through MiXCR, one entry per CDR3 protein. The table lists just over 550,000 distinct CDR3 sequences, around 45% of them singletons, with 6.5% to 9% in the top ten. The sequencing input was peripheral blood or thyroid tissue (not recorded which). These receptor sequences come from a woman aged 18-29 years with Graves' hyperthyroidism. The CDR3 runs from the conserved cysteine through the conserved F or W. The D gene is left open where the match is weak. Size tells how often a clone was seen (once, few, many) or the class of an expanded clone, and some rows leave it out.

d_gene	v_gene	abundance	j_gene	CDR3nt	CDR3aa
.	TRBV4-1	.	TRBJ1-1	TGCGTCACAAGCCAACGGGTCGGGGACACTGAAGCTTTCTTT	CVTSQRVGDTEAFF
TRBD1	TRBV5-1	.	TRBJ1-1	TGCGCCAGCAGCGGGGGACAGGCCAACACTGAAGCTTTCTTT	CASSGGQANTEAFF
TRBD2	TRBV7-2	.	TRBJ2-7	TGTGCCAGCAACTTGGGGGGGTTAATTTCCTACGAGCAGTACTTC	CASNLGGLISYEQYF
.	TRBV7-6	few	TRBJ2-3	TGTGCCAGCAGCTTCCAGTTAGGGGGCACAGATACGCAGTATTTT	CASSFQLGGTDTQYF
.	TRBV25-1	.	TRBJ2-1	TGTGCCAGCAGCCAAGAGGCAGGGGTGCAGTTCTTC	CASSQEAGVQFF
.	TRBV15	.	TRBJ2-6	TGTGCCACCAGCTCCCAGGGCATTACAGCTTTC	CATSSQGITAF
TRBD1	TRBV10-3	.	TRBJ1-2	TGTGCCATCACAGGGGGCGGCTATGGCTACACCTTC	CAITGGGYGYTF
.	TRBV7-9	.	TRBJ2-7	TGTGCCAGCAGCTGGAAACTGGGGGCAGCCTACGAGCAGTACTTC	CASSWKLGAAYEQYF
.	TRBV13	.	TRBJ1-1	TGTGCCAGCAGCTCAGACTTTGGGAACACTGAAGCTCTCTTT	CASSSDFGNTEALF
.	TRBV12-1	.	TRBJ2-7	TGTGCCAGCAGCTTTACGGGGCCGGCCGAGCAGTACTTC	CASSFTGPAEQYF
TRBD1	TRBV7-2	few	TRBJ1-3	TGTGCAGGGGGCGGAAACTCTGGAAACACCATATATTTT	CAGGGNSGNTIYF
.	TRBV7-2	few	TRBJ2-7	TGTGCCAGCAGCCAATTTCCGGGGGCCTCCTACGAGCAGTACTTC	CASSQFPGASYEQYF
.	TRBV7-3	many	TRBJ1-1	TGTGCCAGCAGAAAACGGCTCAACACTGAAGCTTTCTTT	CASRKRLNTEAFF
.	TRBV12-3/TRBV12-4	.	TRBJ1-1	TGTGCCAGCAGTGAAAGGAGAGGGGGAAGCACTGAAGCTTTCTTT	CASSERRGGSTEAFF
TRBD1	TRBV7-8	.	TRBJ1-1	TGTGCCAGCAGCTTATATACAGGGGGCACTGAAGCTTTCTTT	CASSLYTGGTEAFF
.	TRBV7-8	.	TRBJ1-3	TGTGCCAGCAGCCTGCCTGTAGGGGTTTATGGCGGAAACACCATATATTTT	CASSLPVGVYGGNTIYF
.	TRBV5-1	many	TRBJ1-2	TGCGCCAGCAGCCCTGGGACGAACCTGGATGGCTACACCTTC	CASSPGTNLDGYTF
TRBD2	TRBV7-2	.	TRBJ2-7	TGTGCCAGCAGCTTCTTAGCGGGAGACTACGAGCAGTACTTC	CASSFLAGDYEQYF
.	TRBV9	few	TRBJ1-2	TGTGCCAGCAGCGTAAGATCGGCTGGGCAGGCCGACGGCTACACCTTC	CASSVRSAGQADGYTF
TRBD1	TRBV18	.	TRBJ1-1	TGTGCCAGCTCAGCGGGACAGGGGACTGAAGCTTTCTTT	CASSAGQGTEAFF
.	TRBV5-6	.	TRBJ2-7	TGTGCCAGCAGCTTGCGAGCCGCATGGGAGCAGTACTTC	CASSLRAAWEQYF
.	TRBV7-3	.	TRBJ1-2	TGTGCCAGCAGCTTGAAGACAGGATATGGCTACACCTTC	CASSLKTGYGYTF
.	TRBV12-3/TRBV12-4	.	TRBJ1-2	TGTGCCAGCAGTTTAGCGGACTATGGCTACACCTTC	CASSLADYGYTF
.	TRBV7-2	few	TRBJ2-7	TGTGCCAGCAGCCCGGGGGACGGAGACTACGAGCAGTACTTC	CASSPGDGDYEQYF
.	TRBV29-1	many	TRBJ1-1	TGCAGCGTTGTTTGGGGTTCGACTGAAGCTTTCTTT	CSVVWGSTEAFF
TRBD1	TRBV2	many	TRBJ1-1	TGTGCCAGCAAAATGGGACAGGGGGGTGAAGCTTTCTTT	CASKMGQGGEAFF
.	TRBV13	.	TRBJ1-5	TGTGCCAGCAGTAGCAGGGTAGGGAATCAGCCCCAGCATTTT	CASSSRVGNQPQHF
TRBD2	TRBV7-2	.	TRBJ2-7	TGTGCCAGCAGCCAAGGGACTAGCGACTACGAGCAGTACTTC	CASSQGTSDYEQYF
.	TRBV14	many	TRBJ1-2	TGTGCCAGCAGCCAATCTAGGGGTGGCTACACCTTC	CASSQSRGGYTF
.	TRBV7-2	many	TRBJ1-1	TGTGCCAGCAGCTTAGTTGGTCGGGGGCGAGTGAACACTGAAGCTTTCTTT	CASSLVGRGRVNTEAFF
.	TRBV5-1	few	TRBJ2-7	TGCGCCAGCAGCTTGGCACAGGAGTGCGAGCAGTACTTC	CASSLAQECEQYF
TRBD1	TRBV12-3/TRBV12-4	many	TRBJ1-4	TGTGCCAGCAGCCAGACGCTTACAGGGGAGGAAAAACTGTTTTTT	CASSQTLTGEEKLFF
TRBD1	TRBV19	.	TRBJ1-6	TGTGCCAGTACAAGACAGGGTTCACCCCTCCACTTT	CASTRQGSPLHF
.	TRBV24-1	.	TRBJ2-7	TGTGCCACCAGTGATACCCGGACGACTGGGGACGAGCAGTACTTC	CATSDTRTTGDEQYF
.	TRBV2	many	TRBJ1-5	TGTGCCAGCAGATCACAGTTCTTTAGCAATCAGCCCCAGCATTTT	CASRSQFFSNQPQHF
.	TRBV10-3	.	TRBJ1-2	TGTGCCATCAGTGATCCAACCGAAGCTAACTATGGCTACACCTTC	CAISDPTEANYGYTF
.	TRBV2	.	TRBJ1-1	TGTGTCAGCAGTGGACAGTTACCCACTGAAGCTTTCTTT	CVSSGQLPTEAFF
.	TRBV29-1	.	TRBJ2-6	TGCAGCGTTGAAATCTTCTCGGGGGGCTCAGCTGGGGCCAACGTCCTGACTTTC	CSVEIFSGGSAGANVLTF
.	TRBV25-1	.	TRBJ1-2	TGTGCCAGCACTCCAGGCTATGGCTACACCTTC	CASTPGYGYTF
.	TRBV29-1	.	TRBJ1-2	TGCAGCCCAGGCGACGGGGACTATGGCTACACCTTC	CSPGDGDYGYTF
TRBD1	TRBV6-6	many	TRBJ1-6	TGTGCCAGCAGTTACTCGACAGGGGGACGGTCACCCCTCCACTTT	CASSYSTGGRSPLHF
.	TRBV5-1	.	TRBJ2-5	TGCGCCAGCAGCTTATGGGGGGCGAAGGAGACCCAGTACTTC	CASSLWGAKETQYF
.	TRBV6-4	.	TRBJ2-7	TGTGCCAGCAGTTTCGGGGAAACCTACGAGCAGTACTTC	CASSFGETYEQYF
.	TRBV11-2	.	TRBJ1-2	TGTGCCAGCAGCTCCACCCTCTCTGGCTATGGCTACACCTTC	CASSSTLSGYGYTF
.	TRBV2	few	TRBJ2-2	TGTGCCAGCAAATTACTTGCGAACACCGGGGAGCTGTTTTTT	CASKLLANTGELFF
TRBD1	TRBV24-1	.	TRBJ2-2	TGTGCCACCAGTGATTCGAGACAGGGCATAACCGGGGAGCTGTTTTTT	CATSDSRQGITGELFF
.	TRBV7-6	.	TRBJ1-2	TGTGCCAGCAGCTCCGCTACCCCCTATGGCTACACCTTC	CASSSATPYGYTF
TRBD1	TRBV6-6	few	TRBJ1-2	TGTGCCTCGTCTCCCGGGACAGGGCGACATGGCTACACCTTC	CASSPGTGRHGYTF
.	TRBV6-5	.	TRBJ1-5	TGTGCCAGCAGTTACGGGGGCATGGAGCCCCAGCATTTT	CASSYGGMEPQHF
.	TRBV29-1	many	TRBJ2-7	TGCAGCGTACTCCCCCGCCCAGGCCTCGAGCAGTACTTC	CSVLPRPGLEQYF
TRBD1	TRBV29-1	many	TRBJ1-1	TGCAGCGTTGTTAGGACAGGGTCGAACACTGAAGCTTTCTTT	CSVVRTGSNTEAFF
.	TRBV19	.	TRBJ2-7	TGTGCCAGTAGTATCGGAACAGGACGGGTCTTTGCCTACGAGCAGTACTTC	CASSIGTGRVFAYEQYF
.	TRBV19	once	TRBJ2-7	TGTGCCAGTATCGGATCGGGGGAACCCTACGAGCAGTACTTC	CASIGSGEPYEQYF
.	TRBV7-8	few	TRBJ1-5	TGTGCCAGCAGCTTAGCAGCGGGGCGCAGCAATCAGCCCCAGCATTTT	CASSLAAGRSNQPQHF
.	TRBV14	many	TRBJ1-1	TGTGCCAGCAGCCAACTTTTGCGGGTTGGAGCTTTCTTT	CASSQLLRVGAFF
TRBD2	TRBV24-1	.	TRBJ2-7	TGTGCCACCAGTGATTCCCAGGGGACTAGCGGGAGAGTTGGGTACGAGCAGTACTTC	CATSDSQGTSGRVGYEQYF
.	TRBV10-2	.	TRBJ2-7	TGCGCCAGCAGTGAGGATCCTTCCGAGCAGTACTTC	CASSEDPSEQYF